This T cell receptor beta chain is drawn from a study of human T cells and chemical hapten exposure. The V end was cut by 6 bases, the J end by 8 bases, with 16 bases between. CDR3 length: 12 residues. Germline V gene sequence: CDR1 SQVTM, CDR2 ANQGSEA. Sample time point: healthy volunteer bleed at 2 weeks. The authors extracted total RNA from unfractionated whole blood. This clonotype was counted many times. For the library, individual cDNA molecules each received unique molecular identifiers. TCRdb analysed the RACE reads with MiXCR anew, one entry per CDR3 protein. The sample shows 100,000 to 150,000 distinct CDR3 sequences, around 8.3% of them seen only once.

Material for sequencing was whole blood. The TCR sequence derives from a male donor in good health. Some clones in this sample may be carry-over from other donors' samples. The chain combines TRBV29-1 with TRBJ1-2; possibly TRBD1 for D (5 bases). The CDR3 protein is CSVGQVTMGYTF. Written as DNA, the CDR3 is TGCAGCGTCGGACAAGTCACGATGGGCTACACCTTC. The full variable domain, rest sourced from reference TRBV29-1 and TRBJ1-2, is SAVISQKPSRDICQRGTSLTIQCQVDSQVTMMFWYRQQPGQSLTLIATANQGSEATYESGFVIDKFPISRPNLTFSTLTVSNMSPEDSSIYLCSVGQVTMGYTFGSGTRLTVV.